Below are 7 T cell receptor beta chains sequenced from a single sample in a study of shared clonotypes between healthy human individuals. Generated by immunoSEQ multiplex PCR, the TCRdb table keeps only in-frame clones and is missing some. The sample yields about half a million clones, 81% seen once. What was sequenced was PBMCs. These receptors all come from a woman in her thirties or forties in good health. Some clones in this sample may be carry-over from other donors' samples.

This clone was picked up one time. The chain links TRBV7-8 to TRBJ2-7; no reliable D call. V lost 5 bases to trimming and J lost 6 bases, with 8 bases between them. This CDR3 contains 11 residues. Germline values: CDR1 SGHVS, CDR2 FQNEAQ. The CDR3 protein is CASSTGSEQYF. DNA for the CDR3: TGTGCCAGCAGCACTGGGTCCGAGCAGTACTTC. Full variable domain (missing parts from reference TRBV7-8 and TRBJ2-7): GAGVSQSPRYKVAKRGQDVALRCDPISGHVSLFWYQQALGQGPEFLTYFQNEAQLDKSGLPSDRFFAERPEGSVSTLKIQRTQQEDSAVYLCASSTGSEQYFGPGTRLTVT.

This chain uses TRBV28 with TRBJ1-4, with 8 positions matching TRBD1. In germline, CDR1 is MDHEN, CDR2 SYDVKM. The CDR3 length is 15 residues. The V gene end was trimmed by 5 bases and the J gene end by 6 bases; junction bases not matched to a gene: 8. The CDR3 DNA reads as TGTGCCAGCAGTATCTACAGGGGGTGGGATGAAAAACTGTTTTTT. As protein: CASSIYRGWDEKLFF.

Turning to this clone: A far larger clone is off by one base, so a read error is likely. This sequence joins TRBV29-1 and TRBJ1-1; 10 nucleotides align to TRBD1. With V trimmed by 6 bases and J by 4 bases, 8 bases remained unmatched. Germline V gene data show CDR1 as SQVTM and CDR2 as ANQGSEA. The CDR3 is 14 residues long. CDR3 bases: TGCAGCGTCTCCTTCTGGACAGGGGGCACTGAAGCTTTCTTT. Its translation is CSVSFWTGGTEAFF.

CDR3 nucleotide sequence: TGTGCCAGCAGCCGCGGGACACCGGATAATCAGCCCCAGCATTTT. Protein: CASSRGTPDNQPQHF. V gene TRBV7-9 combines with J gene TRBJ1-5; D is possibly TRBD1 (6 bases). In germline, CDR1 is SEHNR, CDR2 FQNEAQ (reference sequence). V lost 5 bases and J 4 bases, leaving 15 bases between the germline ends. The CDR3 has 15 residues.

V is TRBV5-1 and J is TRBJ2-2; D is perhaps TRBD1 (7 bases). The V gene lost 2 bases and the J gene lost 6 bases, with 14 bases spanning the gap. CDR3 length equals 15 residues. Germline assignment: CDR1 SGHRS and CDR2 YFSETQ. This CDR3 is CASSFLRGESGELFF. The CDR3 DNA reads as TGCGCCAGCAGCTTCCTCAGGGGGGAATCCGGGGAGCTGTTTTTT.

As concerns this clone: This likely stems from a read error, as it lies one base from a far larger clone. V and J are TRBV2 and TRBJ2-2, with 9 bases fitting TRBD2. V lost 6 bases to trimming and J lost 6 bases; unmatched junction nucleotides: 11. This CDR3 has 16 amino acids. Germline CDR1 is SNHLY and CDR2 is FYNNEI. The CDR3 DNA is TGTGCCAGCAGCGTCGGGACTAGCATAGTGGCCGGGGAGCTGTTTTTT. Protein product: CASSVGTSIVAGELFF.

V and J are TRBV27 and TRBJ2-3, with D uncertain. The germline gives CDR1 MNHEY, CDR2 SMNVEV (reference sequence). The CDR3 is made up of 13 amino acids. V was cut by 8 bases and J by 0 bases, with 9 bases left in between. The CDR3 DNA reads TGTGCCAGCGCGTCTATTAGCACAGATACGCAGTATTTT. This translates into CASASISTDTQYF.